This T cell receptor (beta chain) was identified in a study of T cell responses to AZD1222 COVID-19 vaccine. Sequenced by immunoSEQ multiplex PCR; TCRdb stores in-frame clones only, minus some. The sample has approximately 120,000 clones, 80% to 90% seen once. V was pared by 11 bases and J by 2 bases, with 8 bases of the junction left unmatched. CDR3 length equals 14 residues. Germline lookup yields CDR1 LNHDA and CDR2 SQIVND (reference sequence). This TCR was recovered from an adult who received the AZD1222 COVID-19 vaccine. This chain connects TRBV19 to TRBJ1-3, with 8 nucleotides matching TRBD1. The specimen was peripheral blood, collected 28 days after the second AZD1222 dose. The CDR3 sequence is CAVRTGYPGNTIYF. The CDR3 nucleotides are TGTGCCGTTCGGACAGGGTATCCTGGAAACACCATATATTTT.